The TCR beta chain described here comes from a study of blood T cell repertoires in COVID-19. At the level of the study: COVID-19 samples from acute and convalescent phases originated in the United States, Italy and Spain. Sources were T cells, B-cell-depleted T cells, or PBMCs; the material itself was cDNA or gDNA.

Per the study methods: Amplification of reference gene primers was used by the study to estimate nucleated cell counts. Assay: immunoSEQ multiplex PCR; the TCRdb copy retains only in-frame clones and omits some. Clone size and the V and J calls come from that table; the DNA yielded D and trimming. The sample holds some 95,000 clones; more than 70% are singletons and the top ten take roughly 24%. This CDR3 contains 15 residues. V shed 4 bases and J shed 7 bases, with 20 bases lying between them. The V gene's germline CDR1 is KGHSH and CDR2 LQKENI. This sequence originates from a man in his 70s with acute or convalescent COVID-19. This sequence joins TRBV18 and TRBJ2-7; tentative D call: TRBD1 (8 bases). The material sequenced was peripheral blood. In DNA form, the CDR3 reads TGTGCCAGCTCACGTGGAAGACAGGGGACTACGGAGCAGTACTTC. It yields the protein CASSRGRQGTTEQYF.